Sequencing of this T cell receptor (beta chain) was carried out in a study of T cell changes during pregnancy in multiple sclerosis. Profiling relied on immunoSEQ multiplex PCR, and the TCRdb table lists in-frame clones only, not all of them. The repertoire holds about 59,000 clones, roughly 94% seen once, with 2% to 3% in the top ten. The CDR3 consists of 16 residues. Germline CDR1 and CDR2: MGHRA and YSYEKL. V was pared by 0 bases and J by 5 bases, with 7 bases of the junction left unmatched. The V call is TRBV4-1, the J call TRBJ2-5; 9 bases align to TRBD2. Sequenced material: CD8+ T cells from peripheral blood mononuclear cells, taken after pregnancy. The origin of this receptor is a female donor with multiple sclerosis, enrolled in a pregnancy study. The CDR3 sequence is CASSQEVAGGDETQYF. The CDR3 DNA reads TGCGCCAGCAGCCAAGAGGTGGCGGGAGGGGATGAGACCCAGTACTTC.